These 32 T cell receptor beta chains originate from one sample sequenced in a study of blood T cells in healthy people across ages. The authors ran a second PCR of about 7 to 12 cycles using a sample-barcoded 5' primer and a J-beta primer mix. TCRdb re-called the 5' RACE reads with MiXCR, one entry per CDR3 protein. The sample lists approximately 780,000 distinct CDR3 sequences, under 30% occurring once. These data also formed part of another study, on T cells of mothers and their children.

Sequenced input: blood. These receptor sequences come from a boy under 18 in good health.

The genes are TRBV11-2 and TRBJ2-1; no clear D. Trimming took 5 bases from V and 5 from J, leaving 28 bases between them. CDR1 is SGHAT, CDR2 FQNNGV, per germline. The CDR3 covers 19 residues. The CDR3 loop reads CASSPLRSSVGSSHNEQFF. CDR3 nucleotide sequence: TGTGCCAGCAGCCCGTTGAGATCGAGCGTTGGGTCAAGTCACAATGAGCAGTTCTTC.

The chain couples TRBV28 to TRBJ2-7, with 7 bases fitting TRBD1. The CDR3 is made up of 18 amino acids. Trimming removed 5 bases from V and 12 bases from J; junction bases left unmatched: 28. CDR1 and CDR2 from the germline V gene are MDHEN and SYDVKM. The CDR3 reads CASSPQRPPGQANYIPYF. In DNA form, the CDR3 reads TGTGCCAGCAGTCCTCAGCGCCCCCCTGGACAGGCGAACTATATTCCGTACTTC.

The CDR3 region is CASSLEGDTYEQYF. As DNA, the CDR3 is TGTGCCAGCAGTTTAGAGGGGGATACCTACGAGCAGTACTTC. This chain links TRBV28 with TRBJ2-7; tentatively, D is TRBD1 (6 bases). Trimming cost V 2 bases and J 2 bases, with 10 bases left between them. Looked up from germline, CDR1 is MDHEN and CDR2 is SYDVKM. The CDR3 loop spans 14 amino acids. Together with reference TRBV28 and TRBJ2-7, the CDR3 gives the full variable domain: DVKVTQSSRYLVKRTGEKVFLECVQDMDHENMFWYRQDPGLGLRLIYFSYDVKMKEKGDIPEGYSVSREKKERFSLILESASTNQTSMYLCASSLEGDTYEQYFGPGTRLTVT.

Only a few counts were recorded for this clonotype. The chain has TRBV28 and TRBJ2-3, with 11 nucleotides matching TRBD2. This CDR3 has 14 residues. Germline V gene lookup returns CDR1 MDHEN and CDR2 SYDVKM. Unmatched junction bases numbered 2, after V lost 8 bases and J lost 1 base. Written as DNA, the CDR3 is TGTGCCAGCGGGACTAGCGGTCGCACAGATACGCAGTATTTT. Encoded protein: CASGTSGRTDTQYF. The variable domain in full, completed from reference TRBV28 and TRBJ2-3, reads DVKVTQSSRYLVKRTGEKVFLECVQDMDHENMFWYRQDPGLGLRLIYFSYDVKMKEKGDIPEGYSVSREKKERFSLILESASTNQTSMYLCASGTSGRTDTQYFGPGTRLTVL.

The CDR3 region is CASKRGRPEDEQFF. The DNA for the CDR3 is TGTGCCAGCAAAAGGGGGCGCCCCGAGGATGAGCAGTTCTTC. The chain carries TRBV6-2 or TRBV6-3 and TRBJ2-1, with TRBD1 matching 7 bases. Per germline, CDR1 MNHEY and CDR2 SVGEGT. The CDR3 totals 14 residues. The V segment lost 7 bases and the J segment 8 bases; nucleotides outside the gene matches: 11.

The genes are TRBV12-3 or TRBV12-4 and TRBJ1-2, with 9 bases identical to TRBD1. V shed 5 bases, J shed 6 bases, and the junction held 10 bases outside the gene matches. This CDR3 has 15 amino acids. The CDR3: CASSPTGGDGHGYTF. CDR3 in DNA: TGTGCCAGCAGTCCTACAGGGGGCGACGGCCATGGCTACACCTTC.

The chain uses TRBV30 and TRBJ2-5, with 9 positions matching TRBD1. The J call could be wrong; TRBJ2-7 is a better fit for the DNA end. This CDR3 is built from 13 residues. The V gene's germline CDR1 is GTSNPN and CDR2 SVGIG (reference sequence). CDR3 in amino acids: CAWSVGQGYEQYF. The CDR3 region has the DNA TGTGCCTGGAGTGTGGGACAGGGTTACGAGCAGTACTTC.

This clonotype was recorded at least ten times. V gene TRBV20-1 combines with J gene TRBJ2-1, with 8 bases matching TRBD2. V lost 6 bases to trimming and J lost 4 bases; unmatched junction nucleotides: 11. The CDR3 runs to 15 residues. CDR1 is DFQATT, CDR2 SNEGSKA, per germline (reference sequence). CDR3 protein: CSATSRGVEYNEQFF. CDR3 sequence (DNA): TGCAGTGCCACCTCGCGGGGGGTCGAATACAATGAGCAGTTCTTC.

The chain joins TRBV27 to TRBJ1-5, with 8 bases fitting TRBD1. Germline loops: CDR1 MNHEY, CDR2 SMNVEV (reference sequence). The CDR3 totals 14 residues. V shed 4 bases, J shed 5 bases, and the junction held 4 bases outside the gene matches. For the CDR3, the DNA is TGTGCCAGCAGTTGGACAGGGCCTCATCAGCCCCAGCATTTT. Translating gives CASSWTGPHQPQHF.

This clonotype has only a few counts. This rearrangement joins TRBV3-1 to TRBJ1-4; 7 bases fit TRBD1. This CDR3 has 11 amino acids. Germline V gives CDR1 LGHDT, CDR2 YNNKEL (reference sequence). V trimming: 0 bases; J trimming: 14 bases; junction bases outside the gene matches: 0. CDR3 nucleotide sequence: TGTGCCAGCAGCCAAGAGGGACAGCTGTTTTTT. This encodes CASSQEGQLFF.

About this clonotype: One end of the junction is discordant with germline, which a read error may explain. This chain connects TRBV12-3 or TRBV12-4 to TRBJ2-4, with D possibly called TRBD1 or TRBD2 (6 bases each). The CDR3 loop spans 17 amino acids. The CDR3 loop reads CASSLNLGGLAKNIQYF. The CDR3 DNA reads TGTGCTAGCAGTTTAAATCTTGGGGGGCTGGCCAAAAACATTCAGTACTTC.

The chain couples TRBV12-5 to TRBJ1-5; D might be TRBD1 (5 bases). Germline V CDR1 and CDR2: LGHNT, FRNRAP. Trimming pared 6 bases from V and 3 bases from J, leaving 12 bases between. The CDR3 has 14 residues. CDR3 sequence reads: CASGWDGTNQPQHF. The CDR3, as DNA: TGTGCTAGTGGGTGGGACGGAACCAATCAGCCCCAGCATTTT.

This clonotype was observed a few times. The rearrangement joins TRBV2 to TRBJ1-4, with D uncertain. The CDR3 spans 13 residues. Germline V gives CDR1 SNHLY, CDR2 FYNNEI. Trimming stripped 2 bases from V and 8 bases from J, with 9 bases between. The CDR3 coding sequence is TGTGCCAGCAGTGAAAGGAGGGTAGAAAAACTGTTTTTT. Translated: CASSERRVEKLFF.

This clonotype has a handful of counts. V and J are TRBV7-9 and TRBJ2-5; 11 positions match TRBD2. J was trimmed by 3 bases and V by 5 bases; bases with no gene match: 5. Germline CDR1 is SEHNR and CDR2 is FQNEAQ (reference sequence). The CDR3 totals 15 residues. The CDR3 nucleotides are TGTGCCAGCAGCCCTTCGACTAGCGGGGAAGAGACCCAGTACTTC. Protein: CASSPSTSGEETQYF.

This clonotype was recorded a few times. The chain has TRBV7-8 and TRBJ1-5; D gene uncertain. Per germline, CDR1 SGHVS and CDR2 FQNEAQ. The CDR3 consists of 15 residues. Trimming left V 5 bases short and J 5 bases short, with 16 bases between. This CDR3 reads CASSPDVGNDQPQHF. DNA for the CDR3: TGTGCCAGCAGCCCAGACGTGGGGAACGATCAGCCCCAGCATTTT.

The V gene is TRBV6-1, the J gene TRBJ2-7; 9 nucleotides match TRBD2. CDR1 MNHNS and CDR2 SASEGT come from the germline V gene. The J segment lost 3 bases and the V segment lost 3 bases, leaving 6 bases of the junction unmatched. The CDR3 is made up of 15 amino acids. The CDR3 here is CASSDGTSSDYEQYF. The CDR3 nucleotides read TGTGCCAGCAGTGATGGGACTAGCTCGGACTACGAGCAGTACTTC.

The chain is built from TRBV4-2 and TRBJ2-1; the D gene is possibly TRBD2 (6 bases). The end of the DNA aligns better with TRBJ2-5, so the J call may be wrong. The CDR3 length is 19 residues. Germline lookup yields CDR1 LGHNA and CDR2 YNFKEQ. The CDR3 sequence is CASSRNPTGGARNGETQYF. CDR3 DNA sequence: TGTGCCAGCAGCCGAAATCCGACTGGCGGGGCCCGGAACGGGGAGACCCAGTACTTC.

This clonotype was detected a few times. V gene TRBV12-3 or TRBV12-4 combines with J gene TRBJ2-2, with TRBD1 matching 7 bases. J lost 7 bases, V lost 3 bases, and 2 bases had no gene match. This CDR3 contains 13 residues. Here the CDR3 DNA reads TGTGCCAGCAGTTTGAGGGGGCACGGGGAGCTGTTTTTT. This translates into CASSLRGHGELFF.

The chain has TRBV3-1 and TRBJ1-3, with D unclear. The CDR3 is made up of 17 amino acids. V lost 4 bases, J lost 5 bases, and 21 bases lay in between. The V gene's germline CDR1 is LGHDT and CDR2 YNNKEL (reference sequence). The CDR3 reads CASSPLGPNSSRNTIYF. The CDR3 DNA is TGTGCCAGCAGCCCATTAGGGCCTAACTCTTCTAGAAACACCATATATTTT.

V usage is TRBV24-1 and J usage is TRBJ2-3, with D perhaps TRBD2 (5 bases). With 0 bases removed from V and 4 bases from J, the gap between germline ends came to 13 bases. The germline CDR1 and CDR2 sequences are KGHDR and SFDVKD. The CDR3 is 16 residues long. In DNA, the CDR3 is TGTGCCACCAGTGATTTGACGAGGGATCCTCCAGATACGCAGTATTTT. Amino acids: CATSDLTRDPPDTQYF.

The chain carries TRBV20-1 and TRBJ1-1; D perhaps matches TRBD1 (6 bases). Trimming removed 5 bases from V and 3 bases from J, with 13 bases in between. This CDR3 spans 13 amino acids. Germline CDR1 and CDR2: DFQATT and SNEGSKA (reference sequence). The CDR3 DNA reads as TGCAGTGCTCCGCCCGGGGGGCACACTGAAGCTTTCTTT. Protein product: CSAPPGGHTEAFF.

The rearrangement links TRBV20-1 to TRBJ2-3; 9 bases match TRBD2. Germline CDR1 DFQATT, CDR2 SNEGSKA (reference sequence). The CDR3 sequence is 16 residues long. V lost 3 bases, J lost 2 bases, and 9 bases stayed unmatched. The DNA for the CDR3 is TGCAGTGCTAGGGCAGAGCGGGGGGCCAACACAGATACGCAGTATTTT. It translates to CSARAERGANTDTQYF.

This clonotype has only a few counts. J is TRBJ2-7 and V is TRBV28; 9 nucleotides agree with TRBD1. Germline-derived CDR1 and CDR2 are MDHEN and SYDVKM. The CDR3 totals 15 residues. Trimming cost V 4 bases and J 3 bases; bases outside gene matches: 7. CDR3 in amino acids: CASSYAGTGIYEQYF. CDR3 nucleotide sequence: TGTGCCAGCAGTTATGCCGGGACAGGGATCTACGAGCAGTACTTC.

There are many counts of this clonotype. This rearrangement joins TRBV20-1 to TRBJ2-5; perhaps TRBD1 as D (5 bases). V lost 1 base, J lost 0 bases, and 12 bases lay in between. The germline gives CDR1 DFQATT, CDR2 SNEGSKA (reference sequence). This CDR3 comprises 15 residues. The CDR3 DNA follows: TGCAGTGCTAGAGGGGGCAGCCAGTACCAAGAGACCCAGTACTTC. The encoded protein is CSARGGSQYQETQYF.

This clonotype was counted only a few times. The chain carries TRBV20-1 and TRBJ2-1, with 8 bases aligning to TRBD1. V shed 6 bases, J shed 6 bases, and the junction held 16 bases outside the gene matches. Germline CDR1 and CDR2: DFQATT and SNEGSKA (reference sequence). This CDR3 has 16 amino acids. CDR3 sequence: CSAPEVGTGDFNEQFF. Written as DNA, the CDR3 is TGCAGTGCCCCGGAGGTCGGGACAGGCGACTTCAATGAGCAGTTCTTC.

This clonotype turned up a few times. The rearrangement joins TRBV9 to TRBJ1-1, with no clear D. This CDR3 is built from 16 residues. V lost 0 bases and J lost 1, with 13 bases in between. The V gene's germline CDR1 is SGDLS and CDR2 YYNGEE. Written as DNA, the CDR3 is TGTGCCAGCAGCGTAGCGTCTGGCAGGTCGAACACTGAAGCTTTCTTT. Its protein product is CASSVASGRSNTEAFF.

V is TRBV3-1 and J is TRBJ2-5; 10 nucleotides align to TRBD2. Germline trimming cut 4 bases from V and 9 bases from J; bases unmatched to any gene: 8. CDR1 LGHDT and CDR2 YNNKEL come from the germline V gene (reference sequence). The CDR3 is 14 amino acids. The chain's CDR3 is CASSPLAGGPAQYF. The CDR3, as DNA: TGTGCCAGCAGCCCCTTAGCGGGAGGACCGGCCCAGTACTTC.

V gene TRBV28 combines with J gene TRBJ1-3; D is unclear. V gave up 6 bases and J gave up 4 bases, with 10 bases separating them. The CDR3 sequence is 13 residues long. Germline CDR1 and CDR2: MDHEN and SYDVKM. Written as DNA, the CDR3 is TGTGCCAGCAGACACCGTAACGGAAACACCATATATTTT. Protein product: CASRHRNGNTIYF. Full variable domain (missing parts from reference TRBV28 and TRBJ1-3): DVKVTQSSRYLVKRTGEKVFLECVQDMDHENMFWYRQDPGLGLRLIYFSYDVKMKEKGDIPEGYSVSREKKERFSLILESASTNQTSMYLCASRHRNGNTIYFGEGSWLTVV.

This clonotype was detected only a few times. The chain couples TRBV12-3 or TRBV12-4 to TRBJ1-2, with D possibly being TRBD1 (6 bases). Trimming pared 6 bases from V and 5 bases from J, leaving 16 bases between. The CDR3 totals 14 residues. CDR3 sequence: CASSWDIGGYGYTF. In nucleotides, the CDR3 is TGTGCCAGCAGCTGGGACATTGGCGGGTATGGCTACACCTTC.

V is TRBV5-1 and J is TRBJ2-5; no clear D. This CDR3 has 13 residues. Trimming shortened V by 3 bases and J by 4 bases, and 10 bases separated the two germline ends. Germline-derived CDR1 and CDR2 are SGHRS and YFSETQ. The CDR3 sequence is CASSSLNGETQYF. In DNA form, the CDR3 reads TGCGCCAGCAGCTCACTTAATGGAGAGACCCAGTACTTC.

The V call is TRBV6-1, the J call TRBJ2-5, with 14 bases aligning to TRBD2. The CDR3 runs 16 residues. Looked up from germline, CDR1 is MNHNS and CDR2 is SASEGT. J lost 11 bases, V lost 5 bases, and 13 bases had no gene match. CDR3 nucleotide sequence: TGTGCCAGCAGTCAACAGACTAGCGGGGGGGCGAGGGAGCAGTACTTC. Translation gives CASSQQTSGGAREQYF.

This clonotype has more than one count but fewer than ten. The rearrangement links TRBV7-2 to TRBJ1-6, with D perhaps TRBD1 (6 bases). Between the trimmed V and J ends, which lost 6 bases and 1 base, there was a span of 13 bases. Germline values: CDR1 SGHTA, CDR2 FQGNSA. The CDR3 contains 16 residues. In nucleotides, the CDR3 is TGTGCCAGCAGTCGGCAGGGGTTGTCCTATAATTCACCCCTCCACTTT. It specifies CASSRQGLSYNSPLHF.